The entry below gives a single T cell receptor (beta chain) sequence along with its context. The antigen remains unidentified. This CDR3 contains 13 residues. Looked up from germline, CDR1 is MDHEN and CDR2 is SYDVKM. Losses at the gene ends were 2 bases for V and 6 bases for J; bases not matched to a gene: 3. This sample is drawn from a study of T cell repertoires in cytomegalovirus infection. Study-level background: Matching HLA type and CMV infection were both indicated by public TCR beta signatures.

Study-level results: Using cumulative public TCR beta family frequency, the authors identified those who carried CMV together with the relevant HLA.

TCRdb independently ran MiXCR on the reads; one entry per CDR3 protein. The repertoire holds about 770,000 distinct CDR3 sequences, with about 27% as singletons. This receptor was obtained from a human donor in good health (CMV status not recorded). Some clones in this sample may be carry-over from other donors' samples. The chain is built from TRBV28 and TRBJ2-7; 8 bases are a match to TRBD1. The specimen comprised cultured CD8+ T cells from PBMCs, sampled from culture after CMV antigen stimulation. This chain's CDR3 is CASSLQGALEQYV. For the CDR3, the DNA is TGTGCCAGCAGTTTACAGGGGGCCCTCGAGCAGTACGTC.